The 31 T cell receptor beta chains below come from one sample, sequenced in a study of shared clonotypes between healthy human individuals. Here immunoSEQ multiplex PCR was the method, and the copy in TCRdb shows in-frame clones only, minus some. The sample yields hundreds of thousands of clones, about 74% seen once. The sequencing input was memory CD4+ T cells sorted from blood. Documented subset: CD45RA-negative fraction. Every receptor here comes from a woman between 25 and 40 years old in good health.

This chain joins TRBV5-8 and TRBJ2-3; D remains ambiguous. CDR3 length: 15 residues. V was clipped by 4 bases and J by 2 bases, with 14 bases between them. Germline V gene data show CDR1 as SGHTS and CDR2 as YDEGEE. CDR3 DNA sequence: TGTGCCAGCAGCCCGGTGATAGCAGACACAGATACGCAGTATTTT. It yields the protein CASSPVIADTDTQYF.

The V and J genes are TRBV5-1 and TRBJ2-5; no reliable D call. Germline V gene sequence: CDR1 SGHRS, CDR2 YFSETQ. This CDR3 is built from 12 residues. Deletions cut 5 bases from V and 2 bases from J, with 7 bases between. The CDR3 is CASRRAQETQYF. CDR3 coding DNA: TGCGCCAGCAGACGGGCACAAGAGACCCAGTACTTC.

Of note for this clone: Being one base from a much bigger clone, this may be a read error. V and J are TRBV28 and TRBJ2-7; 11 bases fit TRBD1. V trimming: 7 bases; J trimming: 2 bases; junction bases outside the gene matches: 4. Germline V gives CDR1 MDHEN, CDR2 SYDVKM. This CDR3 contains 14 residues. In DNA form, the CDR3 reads TGTGCCAGCACCCGGACAGGGGGCCCCTACGAGCAGTACTTC. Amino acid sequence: CASTRTGGPYEQYF. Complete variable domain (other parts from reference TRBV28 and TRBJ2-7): DVKVTQSSRYLVKRTGEKVFLECVQDMDHENMFWYRQDPGLGLRLIYFSYDVKMKEKGDIPEGYSVSREKKERFSLILESASTNQTSMYLCASTRTGGPYEQYFGPGTRLTVT.

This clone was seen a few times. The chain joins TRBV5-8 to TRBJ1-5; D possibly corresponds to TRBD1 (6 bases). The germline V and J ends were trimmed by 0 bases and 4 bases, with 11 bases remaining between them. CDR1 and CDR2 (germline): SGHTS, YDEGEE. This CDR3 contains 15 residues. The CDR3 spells CASSLAFQGNQPQHF. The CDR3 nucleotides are TGTGCCAGCAGCTTGGCGTTTCAGGGGAATCAGCCCCAGCATTTT.

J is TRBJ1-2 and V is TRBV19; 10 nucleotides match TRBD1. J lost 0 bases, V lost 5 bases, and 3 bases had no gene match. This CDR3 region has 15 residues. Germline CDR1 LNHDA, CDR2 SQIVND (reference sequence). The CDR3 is CASSAGTGANYGYTF. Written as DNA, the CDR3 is TGTGCCAGTAGTGCCGGGACAGGGGCTAACTATGGCTACACCTTC. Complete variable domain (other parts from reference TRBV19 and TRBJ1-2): DGGITQSPKYLFRKEGQNVTLSCEQNLNHDAMYWYRQDPGQGLRLIYYSQIVNDFQKGDIAEGYSVSREKKESFPLTVTSAQKNPTAFYLCASSAGTGANYGYTFGSGTRLTVV.

The CDR3 DNA sequence: TGTGCCAGCAGCTTAGGGACAGCCCAAGAGACCCAGTACTTC. It is translated as CASSLGTAQETQYF. V is TRBV7-7 and J is TRBJ2-5; TRBD1 might be the D (6 bases). CDR1 is SSHAT and CDR2 is FNYEAQ in the germline V gene (reference sequence). Trimming shortened V by 1 base and J by 1 base, and 7 bases separated the two germline ends. CDR3 size: 14 residues.

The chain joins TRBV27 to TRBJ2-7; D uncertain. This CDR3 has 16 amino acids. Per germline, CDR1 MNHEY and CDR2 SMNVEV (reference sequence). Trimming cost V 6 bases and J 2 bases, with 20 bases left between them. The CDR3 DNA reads TGTGCCAGCAGACTCACCCCGGCCCGCCCCACCTACGAGCAGTACTTC. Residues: CASRLTPARPTYEQYF.

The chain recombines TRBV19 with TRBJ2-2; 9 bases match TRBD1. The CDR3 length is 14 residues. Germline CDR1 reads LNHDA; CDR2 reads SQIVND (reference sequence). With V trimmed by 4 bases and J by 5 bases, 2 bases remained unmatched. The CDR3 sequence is CASSTGQGTGELFF. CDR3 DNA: TGTGCCAGTAGTACGGGACAGGGAACCGGGGAGCTGTTTTTT.

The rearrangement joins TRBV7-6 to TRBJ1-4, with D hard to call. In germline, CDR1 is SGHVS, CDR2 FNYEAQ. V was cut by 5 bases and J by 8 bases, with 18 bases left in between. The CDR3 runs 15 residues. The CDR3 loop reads CASSPGSFRNEKLFF. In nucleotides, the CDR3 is TGTGCCAGCAGCCCCGGATCCTTTCGGAACGAAAAACTGTTTTTT.

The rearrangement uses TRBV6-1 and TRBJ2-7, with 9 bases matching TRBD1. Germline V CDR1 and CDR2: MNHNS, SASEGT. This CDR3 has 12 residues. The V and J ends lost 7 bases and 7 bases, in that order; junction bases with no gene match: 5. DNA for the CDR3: TGTGCCAGCAAACAGGGGGCCGGAGAGCAGTACTTC. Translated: CASKQGAGEQYF.

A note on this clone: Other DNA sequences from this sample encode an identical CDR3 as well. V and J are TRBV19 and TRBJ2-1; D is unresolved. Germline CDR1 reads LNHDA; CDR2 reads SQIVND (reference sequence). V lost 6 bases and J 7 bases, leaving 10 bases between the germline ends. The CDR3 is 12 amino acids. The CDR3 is CASRAYGNEQFF. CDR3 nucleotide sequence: TGTGCCAGTAGGGCTTACGGGAATGAGCAGTTCTTC. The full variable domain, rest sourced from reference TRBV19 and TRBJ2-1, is DGGITQSPKYLFRKEGQNVTLSCEQNLNHDAMYWYRQDPGQGLRLIYYSQIVNDFQKGDIAEGYSVSREKKESFPLTVTSAQKNPTAFYLCASRAYGNEQFFGPGTRLTVL.

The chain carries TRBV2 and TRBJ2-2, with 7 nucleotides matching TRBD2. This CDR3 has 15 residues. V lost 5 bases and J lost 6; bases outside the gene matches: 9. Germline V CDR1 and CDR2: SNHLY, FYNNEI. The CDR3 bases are TGTGCCAGCAGTCTAGGACTAGGAAGGTCCGGGGAGCTGTTTTTT. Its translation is CASSLGLGRSGELFF.

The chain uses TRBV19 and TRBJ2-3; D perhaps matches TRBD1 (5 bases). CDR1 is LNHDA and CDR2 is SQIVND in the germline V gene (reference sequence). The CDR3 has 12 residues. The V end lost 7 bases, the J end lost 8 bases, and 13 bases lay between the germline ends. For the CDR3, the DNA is TGTGCCAGTAACAAGAAAGGGGTTACGCAGTATTTT. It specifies CASNKKGVTQYF.

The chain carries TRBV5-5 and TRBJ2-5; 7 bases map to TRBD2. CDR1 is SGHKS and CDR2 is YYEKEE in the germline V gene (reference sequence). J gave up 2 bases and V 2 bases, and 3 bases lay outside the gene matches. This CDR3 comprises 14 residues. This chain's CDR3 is CASSLSGTQETQYF. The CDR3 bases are TGTGCCAGCAGCTTAAGCGGGACTCAAGAGACCCAGTACTTC.

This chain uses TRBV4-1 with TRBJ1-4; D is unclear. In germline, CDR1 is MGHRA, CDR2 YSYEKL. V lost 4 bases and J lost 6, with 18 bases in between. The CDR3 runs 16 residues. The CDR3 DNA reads TGCGCCAGCAGCCGCAGACCCGAGGGTGGTTATGAAAAACTGTTTTTT. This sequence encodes CASSRRPEGGYEKLFF.

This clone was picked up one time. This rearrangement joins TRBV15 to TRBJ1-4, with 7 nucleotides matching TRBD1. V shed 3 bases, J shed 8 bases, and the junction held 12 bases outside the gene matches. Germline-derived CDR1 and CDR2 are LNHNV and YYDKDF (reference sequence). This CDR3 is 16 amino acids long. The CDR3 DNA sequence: TGTGCCACCAGCAGCCCAGACAGGGTTGGTGGCGAAAAACTGTTTTTT. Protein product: CATSSPDRVGGEKLFF.

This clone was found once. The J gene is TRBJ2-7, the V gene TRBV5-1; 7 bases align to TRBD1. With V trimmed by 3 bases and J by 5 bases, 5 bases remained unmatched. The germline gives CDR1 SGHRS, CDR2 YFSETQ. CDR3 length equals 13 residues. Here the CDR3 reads CASSSLTGNEQYF. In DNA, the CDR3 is TGCGCCAGCAGCTCCCTGACAGGGAACGAGCAGTACTTC.

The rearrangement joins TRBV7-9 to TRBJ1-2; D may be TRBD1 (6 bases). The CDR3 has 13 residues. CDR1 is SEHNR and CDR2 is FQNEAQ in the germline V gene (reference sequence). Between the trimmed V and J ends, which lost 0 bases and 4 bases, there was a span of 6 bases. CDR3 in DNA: TGTGCCAGCAGCTTAGCGGGGGCCTATGGCTACACCTTC. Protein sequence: CASSLAGAYGYTF.

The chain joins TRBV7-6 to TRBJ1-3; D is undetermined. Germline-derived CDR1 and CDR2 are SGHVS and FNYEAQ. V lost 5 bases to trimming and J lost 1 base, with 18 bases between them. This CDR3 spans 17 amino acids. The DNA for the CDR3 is TGTGCCAGCAGCCCACGTACGGCCCTGTTATCTGGAAACACCATATATTTT. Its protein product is CASSPRTALLSGNTIYF.

Here the CDR3 reads CASSQVSGGNQPQHF. DNA for the CDR3: TGCGCCAGCAGCCAAGTTTCGGGGGGGAATCAGCCCCAGCATTTT. This chain joins TRBV4-1 and TRBJ1-5; D perhaps matches TRBD1 (5 bases). CDR1 is MGHRA, CDR2 YSYEKL, per germline. Trimming stripped 1 base from V and 4 bases from J, with 11 bases between. This CDR3 has 15 residues.

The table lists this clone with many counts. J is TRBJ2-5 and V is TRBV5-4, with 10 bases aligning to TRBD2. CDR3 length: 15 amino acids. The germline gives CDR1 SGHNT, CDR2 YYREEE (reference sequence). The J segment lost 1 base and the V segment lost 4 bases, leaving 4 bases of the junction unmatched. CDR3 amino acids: CASSRGLAAQETQYF. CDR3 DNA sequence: TGTGCCAGCAGCAGAGGACTAGCGGCCCAAGAGACCCAGTACTTC. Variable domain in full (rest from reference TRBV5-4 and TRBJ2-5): ETGVTQSPTHLIKTRGQQVTLRCSSQSGHNTVSWYQQALGQGPQFIFQYYREEENGRGNFPPRFSGLQFPNYSSELNVNALELDDSALYLCASSRGLAAQETQYFGPGTRLLVL.

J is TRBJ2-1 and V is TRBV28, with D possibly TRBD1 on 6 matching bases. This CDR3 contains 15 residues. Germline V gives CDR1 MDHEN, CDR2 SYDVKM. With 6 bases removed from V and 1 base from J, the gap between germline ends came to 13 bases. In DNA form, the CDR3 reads TGTGCCAGCAGACAGGGTTCACTGTCCTACAATGAGCAGTTCTTC. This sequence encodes CASRQGSLSYNEQFF.

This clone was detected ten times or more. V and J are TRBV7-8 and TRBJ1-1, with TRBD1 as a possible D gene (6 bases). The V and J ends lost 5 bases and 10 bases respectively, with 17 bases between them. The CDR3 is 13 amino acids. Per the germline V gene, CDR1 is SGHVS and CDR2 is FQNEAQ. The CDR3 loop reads CASSTREGGRAFF. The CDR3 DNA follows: TGTGCCAGCAGCACGCGAGAGGGGGGGAGAGCTTTCTTT.

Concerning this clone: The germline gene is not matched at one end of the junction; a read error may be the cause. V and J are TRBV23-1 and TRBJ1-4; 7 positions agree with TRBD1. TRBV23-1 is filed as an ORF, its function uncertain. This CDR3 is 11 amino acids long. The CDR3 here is CASSQWEGAYF. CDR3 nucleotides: TGCGCCAGCAGTCAATGGGAGGGGGCGTATTTT.

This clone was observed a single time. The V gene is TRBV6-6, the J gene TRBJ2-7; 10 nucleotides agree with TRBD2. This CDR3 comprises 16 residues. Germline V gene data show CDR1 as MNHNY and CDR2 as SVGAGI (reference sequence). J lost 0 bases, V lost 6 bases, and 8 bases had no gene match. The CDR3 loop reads CASRTGLAESSYEQYF. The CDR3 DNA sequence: TGTGCCAGCAGAACTGGACTAGCGGAGAGCTCCTACGAGCAGTACTTC.

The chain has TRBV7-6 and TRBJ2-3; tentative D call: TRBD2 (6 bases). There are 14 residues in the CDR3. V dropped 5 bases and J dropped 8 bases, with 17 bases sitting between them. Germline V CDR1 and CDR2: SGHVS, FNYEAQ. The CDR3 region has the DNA TGTGCCAGCAGCGTGACCCGGGTCGGGGGTACGCAGTATTTT. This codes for CASSVTRVGGTQYF.

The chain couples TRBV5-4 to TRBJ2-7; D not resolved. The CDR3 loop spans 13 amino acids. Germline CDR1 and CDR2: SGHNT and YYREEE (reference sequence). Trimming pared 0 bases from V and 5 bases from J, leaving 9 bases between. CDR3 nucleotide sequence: TGTGCCAGCAGCTTGGAGATAACGAACGAGCAGTACTTC. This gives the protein CASSLEITNEQYF.

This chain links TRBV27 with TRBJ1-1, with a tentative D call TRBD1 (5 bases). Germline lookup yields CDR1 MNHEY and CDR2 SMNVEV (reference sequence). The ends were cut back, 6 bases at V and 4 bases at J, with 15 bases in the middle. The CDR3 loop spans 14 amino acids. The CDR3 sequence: CASRHQGRTTEAFF. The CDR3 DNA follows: TGTGCCAGCAGGCATCAGGGTAGGACCACTGAAGCTTTCTTT.

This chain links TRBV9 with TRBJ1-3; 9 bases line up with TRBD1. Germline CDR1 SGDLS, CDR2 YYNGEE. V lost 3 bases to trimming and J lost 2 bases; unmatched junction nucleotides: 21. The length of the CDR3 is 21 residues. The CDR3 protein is CASSARKQGATPHKTGNTIYF. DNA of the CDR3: TGTGCCAGCAGCGCAAGGAAACAGGGGGCTACACCTCACAAGACTGGAAACACCATATATTTT.

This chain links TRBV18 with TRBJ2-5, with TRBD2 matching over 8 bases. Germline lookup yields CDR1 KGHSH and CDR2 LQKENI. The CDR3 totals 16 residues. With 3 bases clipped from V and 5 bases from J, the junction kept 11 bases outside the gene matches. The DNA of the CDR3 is TGTGCCAGCTCACCCGATATACTAGCGGTACGGGAGACCCAGTACTTC. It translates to CASSPDILAVRETQYF.

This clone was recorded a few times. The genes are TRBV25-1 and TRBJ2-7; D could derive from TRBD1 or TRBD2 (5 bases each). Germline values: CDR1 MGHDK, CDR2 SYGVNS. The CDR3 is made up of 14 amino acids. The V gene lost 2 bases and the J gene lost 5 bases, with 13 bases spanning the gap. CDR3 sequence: CASSEGGTRHEQYF. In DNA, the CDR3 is TGTGCCAGCAGTGAAGGGGGAACCCGACACGAGCAGTACTTC.